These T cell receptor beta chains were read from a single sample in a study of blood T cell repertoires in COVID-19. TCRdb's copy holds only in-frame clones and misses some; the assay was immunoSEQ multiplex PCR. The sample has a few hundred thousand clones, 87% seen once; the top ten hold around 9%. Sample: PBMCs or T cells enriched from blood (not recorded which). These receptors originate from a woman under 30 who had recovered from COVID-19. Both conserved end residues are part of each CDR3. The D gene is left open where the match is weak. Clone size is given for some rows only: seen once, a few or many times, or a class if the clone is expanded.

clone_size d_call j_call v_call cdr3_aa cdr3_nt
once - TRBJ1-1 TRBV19 CASSLAAGITEAFF TGTGCCAGTAGCCTCGCGGCAGGGATCACTGAAGCTTTCTTT
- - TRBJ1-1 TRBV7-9 CASSFAGAGDTEAFF TGTGCCAGCAGCTTCGCGGGGGCAGGGGACACTGAAGCTTTCTTT
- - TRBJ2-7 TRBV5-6 CASFYGRGEQYF TGTGCCAGCTTCTACGGAAGGGGCGAGCAGTACTTC
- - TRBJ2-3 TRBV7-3 CASSLGQSTDTQYF TGTGCCAGCAGCTTAGGGCAATCCACAGATACGCAGTATTTT
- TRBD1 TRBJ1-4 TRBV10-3 CATQGQGNEKLFF TGTGCCACGCAGGGACAGGGGAATGAAAAACTGTTTTTT
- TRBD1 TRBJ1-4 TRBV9 CASSVEPAGGNEKLFF TGTGCCAGCAGCGTAGAGCCAGCAGGGGGGAATGAAAAACTGTTTTTT
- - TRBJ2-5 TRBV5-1 CASSLGAQETQYF TGCGCCAGCAGCTTGGGGGCCCAAGAGACCCAGTACTTC
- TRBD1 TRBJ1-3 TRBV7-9 CASSLWDRGPQGNTIYF TGTGCCAGCAGCCTATGGGACAGGGGTCCGCAAGGAAACACCATATATTTT
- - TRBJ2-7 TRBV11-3 CASSLENSYEQYF TGTGCCAGCAGCCTTGAGAACTCCTACGAGCAGTACTTC
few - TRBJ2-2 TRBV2 CASGLGAGELFF TGTGCCAGCGGCCTAGGGGCCGGGGAGCTGTTTTTT
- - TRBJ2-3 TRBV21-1 CASSDRVLSTDTQYF TGTGCCAGCAGCGACAGGGTGTTGAGCACAGATACGCAGTATTTT
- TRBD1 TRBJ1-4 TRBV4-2 CASSRGTGFNEKLFF TGTGCCAGCAGCCGGGGGACAGGTTTTAATGAAAAACTGTTTTTT
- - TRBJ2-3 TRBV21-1 CASSLNRVHRTDTQYF TGTGCCAGCAGCCTAAACAGGGTTCATCGCACAGATACGCAGTATTTT
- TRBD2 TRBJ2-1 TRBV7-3 CASSLLAGAYNEQFF TGTGCCAGCAGCTTACTAGCGGGGGCCTACAATGAGCAGTTCTTC
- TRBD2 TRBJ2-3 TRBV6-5 CASSYWSSGRDTQYF TGTGCCAGCAGTTACTGGTCTAGCGGGAGGGATACGCAGTATTTT
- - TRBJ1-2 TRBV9 CASSVAGQGAVDGYTF TGTGCCAGCAGCGTAGCTGGGCAAGGGGCTGTGGATGGCTACACCTTC
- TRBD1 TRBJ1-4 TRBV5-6 CASRSGTGVEKLFF TGTGCCAGCAGATCCGGGACAGGGGTTGAAAAACTGTTTTTT
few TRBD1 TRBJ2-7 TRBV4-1 CASSQAPRDSYEQYF TGCGCCAGCAGCCAAGCCCCCCGGGACAGCTACGAGCAGTACTTC
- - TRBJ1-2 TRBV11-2 CASSPRGRGSISYGYTF TGTGCCAGCAGCCCCAGGGGTAGGGGTTCTATCAGCTATGGCTACACCTTC
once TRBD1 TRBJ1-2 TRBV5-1 CASSGTGQGLYGYTF TGCGCCAGCAGCGGAACGGGACAGGGACTCTATGGCTACACCTTC
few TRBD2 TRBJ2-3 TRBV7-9 CASSLRGLAGGPGTQYF TGTGCCAGCAGCTTAAGGGGACTAGCGGGAGGGCCAGGTACGCAGTATTTT
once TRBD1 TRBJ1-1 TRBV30 CAWTMDRGAVSPEAFF TGTGCCTGGACCATGGACAGGGGAGCGGTCTCCCCTGAAGCTTTCTTT
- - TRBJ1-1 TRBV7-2 CASSLTSGRGNTEAFF TGTGCCAGCAGCTTAACGTCTGGCCGGGGGAACACTGAAGCTTTCTTT
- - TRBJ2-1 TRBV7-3 CASSLNIHNEQFF TGTGCCAGCAGCTTAAATATCCACAATGAGCAGTTCTTC
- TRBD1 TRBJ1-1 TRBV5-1 CASSPTGTGDTEAFF TGCGCCAGCAGCCCCACCGGGACAGGGGACACTGAAGCTTTCTTT
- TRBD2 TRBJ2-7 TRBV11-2 CASSPIAGGSTRLYEQYF TGTGCCAGCAGCCCGATAGCGGGAGGAAGTACGCGTCTCTACGAGCAGTACTTC
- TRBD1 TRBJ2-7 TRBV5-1 CASSLSKTGEIMDEQYF TGCGCCAGCAGCTTATCGAAGACAGGGGAGATTATGGACGAGCAGTACTTC
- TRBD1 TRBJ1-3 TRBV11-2 CASSSRTGEASASGNTIYF TGTGCCAGCAGCTCACGGACAGGGGAAGCTTCGGCCTCTGGAAACACCATATATTTT
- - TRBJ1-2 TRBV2 CASSEPGVGGYTF TGTGCCAGCAGTGAACCAGGGGTTGGTGGCTACACCTTC
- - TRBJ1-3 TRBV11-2 CAGGHISGNTIYF TGTGCCGGGGGCCACATCTCTGGAAACACCATATATTTT
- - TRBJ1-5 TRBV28 CASMDAASGQPQHF TGTGCCAGCATGGATGCAGCTTCAGGTCAGCCCCAGCATTTT
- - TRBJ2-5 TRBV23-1 CASDSRGGFAETQYF TGCGCCAGCGACTCGAGAGGGGGTTTTGCAGAGACCCAGTACTTC
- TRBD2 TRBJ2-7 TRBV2 CASSAFSSGSSYEQYF TGTGCCAGCAGTGCGTTCTCTAGCGGGAGCTCCTACGAGCAGTACTTC
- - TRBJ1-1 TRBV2 CASRGQLNTEAFF TGTGCCAGCCGAGGACAGTTGAACACTGAAGCTTTCTTT
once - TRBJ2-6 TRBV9 CASSVVVGAGANVLTF TGTGCCAGCAGCGTAGTCGTAGGGGCTGGGGCCAACGTCCTGACTTTC
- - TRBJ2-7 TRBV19 CASSPRVDEQYF TGTGCCAGTAGTCCTCGGGTGGACGAGCAGTACTTC